This TCR beta chain was sequenced in a study of cytomegalovirus exposure and HLA in healthy donors. V lost 0 bases, J lost 2 bases, and 4 bases stayed unmatched. The germline V gene encodes CDR1 GTSNPN and CDR2 SVGIG (reference sequence). The CDR3 has 14 amino acids. PCR primers comprised 60 Vbeta and 13 Jbeta primers. Using immunoSEQ multiplex PCR, the repertoire was profiled, and TCRdb retains in-frame clones only, with some absent. The table shows about 130,000 clones, with roughly four fifths occurring only once. Sequences were obtained from PBMCs. The source is a woman in her thirties or forties in good health and CMV-seropositive. The genes are TRBV30 and TRBJ2-7, with 7 nucleotides matching TRBD1. This chain's CDR3 is CAWSVVQGAYEQYF. The CDR3 DNA reads TGTGCCTGGAGTGTAGTTCAGGGGGCCTACGAGCAGTACTTC.